What follows are 25 T cell receptor beta chains derived from one specimen sequenced in a study of T cell repertoires in cytomegalovirus infection. MiXCR, run by TCRdb on the reads, gives a single entry per CDR3 protein. Counted here are approximately 730,000 distinct CDR3 sequences, 33% occurring once; the ten biggest clones make up 15% to 20%. The antigens for these receptors are not known. This material consisted of cultured PBMCs, taken from culture after CMV antigen stimulation. The receptors here all came from a human donor in good health (CMV status not recorded). Some clones in this sample may be carry-over from other donors' samples.

This clonotype was counted between two and nine times. The rearrangement links TRBV4-1 to TRBJ1-3, with D maybe TRBD1 (5 bases). Trimming removed 0 bases from V and 3 bases from J, with 9 bases in between. The CDR3 consists of 15 residues. Germline assignment: CDR1 MGHRA and CDR2 YSYEKL. The CDR3 loop is CASSQDQTDGNTIYF. CDR3 in DNA: TGCGCCAGCAGCCAAGATCAGACAGATGGAAACACCATATATTTT.

The gene calls are TRBV7-8 and TRBJ2-1; 15 nucleotides line up with TRBD2. The CDR3 length is 16 residues. Per the germline V gene, CDR1 is SGHVS and CDR2 is FQNEAQ. J lost 7 bases, V lost 1 base, and 2 bases had no gene match. The CDR3 here is CASSLVGLAGGNEQFF. In DNA, the CDR3 is TGTGCCAGCAGCTTAGTCGGACTAGCGGGAGGGAATGAGCAGTTCTTC.

This clonotype was seen only once. This chain joins TRBV10-2 and TRBJ2-7, with TRBD2 as a possible D gene (7 bases). The CDR3 length is 15 residues. V was pared by 4 bases and J by 3 bases, with 16 bases between. Germline lookup yields CDR1 WSHSY and CDR2 SAAADI. The CDR3 nucleotides are TGCGCCAGCAGTGCCCAAGGGGGAGGGGTCTACGAGCAGTACTTC. Protein: CASSAQGGGVYEQYF.

V usage is TRBV6-1 and J usage is TRBJ2-7; D may correspond to TRBD1 or TRBD2 (5 bases each). V was trimmed by 1 base and J by 2 bases, leaving 9 bases between them. This CDR3 is 14 amino acids long. Germline V gene data show CDR1 as MNHNS and CDR2 as SASEGT. DNA for the CDR3: TGTGCCAGCAGTGAAGGGGACGGCGCCTACGAGCAGTACTTC. It translates to CASSEGDGAYEQYF.

V usage is TRBV20-1 and J usage is TRBJ1-2; D is undetermined. The CDR3 has 12 amino acids. Trimming took 0 bases from V and 7 from J, leaving 9 bases between them. Germline V gene data show CDR1 as DFQATT and CDR2 as SNEGSKA (reference sequence). The CDR3: CSARDYLGGYTF. The DNA for the CDR3 is TGCAGTGCTAGAGATTACTTGGGTGGCTACACCTTC.

The CDR3 region is CASEMGQGNTGELFF. The CDR3 DNA reads as TGTGCCAGCGAGATGGGACAGGGGAACACCGGGGAGCTGTTTTTT. This chain joins TRBV7-9 and TRBJ2-2, with 9 bases aligning to TRBD1. The CDR3 loop spans 15 amino acids. From germline, CDR1 is SEHNR and CDR2 FQNEAQ (reference sequence). Losses at the gene ends were 8 bases for V and 1 base for J; bases not matched to a gene: 5.

This sequence joins TRBV7-4 and TRBJ1-4; tentative D call: TRBD1 (5 bases). The germline gives CDR1 SGHVT, CDR2 SQSDAQ. The CDR3 has 14 amino acids. The germline V and J ends were trimmed by 5 bases and 10 bases, with 17 bases remaining between them. CDR3 in amino acids: CASSTDLTGGKLFF. CDR3 bases: TGTGCCAGCAGCACGGACCTAACAGGAGGAAAACTGTTTTTT.

This clonotype appeared a few times. The chain links TRBV9 to TRBJ2-1; D gene unclear. Per germline, CDR1 SGDLS and CDR2 YYNGEE. This CDR3 is 16 amino acids long. Trimming pared 4 bases from V and 14 bases from J, leaving 28 bases between. The CDR3 sequence is CASSPRRARAPRREFF. The CDR3 DNA follows: TGTGCCAGCAGCCCCAGACGGGCCCGAGCTCCCCGACGCGAGTTCTTC.

This clonotype was observed a handful of times. The chain carries TRBV11-3 and TRBJ2-2; no clear D gene. This CDR3 contains 14 residues. Germline V gene data show CDR1 as SGHNT and CDR2 as YENEEA. Trimming cost V 5 bases and J 5 bases, with 12 bases left between them. For the CDR3, the DNA is TGTGCCAGCAGCCCCCATAGTCGGACCGGGGAGCTGTTTTTT. Translation gives CASSPHSRTGELFF.

This clonotype turned up a few times. This chain links TRBV6-2 or TRBV6-3 with TRBJ2-7; 7 bases line up with TRBD1. CDR1 MNHEY and CDR2 SVGEGT come from the germline V gene. This CDR3 comprises 13 residues. The J segment lost 3 bases and the V segment lost 6 bases, leaving 5 bases of the junction unmatched. In DNA form, the CDR3 reads TGTGCCAGCAGGCCCACAGGGGACTACGAGCAGTACTTC. Residues: CASRPTGDYEQYF.

The genes are TRBV10-3 and TRBJ1-4; no reliable D call. Trimming shortened V by 3 bases and J by 5 bases, and 4 bases separated the two germline ends. Germline V gene data show CDR1 as ENHRY and CDR2 as SYGVKD. This CDR3 spans 12 amino acids. CDR3 loop: CAISEGNEKLFF. CDR3 sequence (DNA): TGTGCCATCAGTGAAGGGAATGAAAAACTGTTTTTT.

J is TRBJ2-7 and V is TRBV14; D unclear. The CDR3 extends over 13 amino acids. Germline CDR1 is SGHDN and CDR2 is FVKESK. Trimming pared 0 bases from V and 3 bases from J, leaving 6 bases between. CDR3 protein: CASSQDVDYEQYF. In DNA form, the CDR3 reads TGTGCCAGCAGCCAAGATGTGGACTACGAGCAGTACTTC.

This clonotype was seen only a few times. The chain couples TRBV19 to TRBJ1-1, with unresolved D. This CDR3 contains 17 residues. CDR1 LNHDA and CDR2 SQIVND come from the germline V gene (reference sequence). V gave up 4 bases and J gave up 4 bases, with 22 bases separating them. In DNA, the CDR3 is TGTGCCAGTAGTAAACGCCTCCTGTCGGGGTGGAGCACTGAAGCTTTCTTT. The encoded protein is CASSKRLLSGWSTEAFF.

This clonotype appeared a few times. The chain employs TRBV7-9 and TRBJ1-6; possibly TRBD1 for D (5 bases). The ends were cut back, 1 base at V and 16 bases at J, with 14 bases in the middle. This CDR3 is 13 amino acids long. CDR1 is SEHNR and CDR2 is FQNEAQ in the germline V gene (reference sequence). The CDR3 spells CASSLEAGILLHF. In DNA, the CDR3 is TGTGCCAGCAGCTTAGAGGCAGGGATACTTCTCCACTTT.

The chain combines TRBV7-2 with TRBJ2-5, with TRBD2 matching over 7 bases. This CDR3 has 15 residues. The V and J ends lost 0 bases and 5 bases, in that order; junction bases with no gene match: 6. Germline V gene data show CDR1 as SGHTA and CDR2 as FQGNSA. CDR3 region: CASSLARGSGETQYF. The CDR3 DNA sequence: TGTGCCAGCAGCTTAGCACGCGGGAGCGGTGAGACCCAGTACTTC.

This clonotype has more than one count but fewer than ten. The V call is TRBV9, the J call TRBJ1-2; 9 bases align to TRBD1. The V segment lost 4 bases and the J segment 8 bases; nucleotides outside the gene matches: 12. This CDR3 comprises 15 residues. Looked up from germline, CDR1 is SGDLS and CDR2 is YYNGEE. CDR3 bases: TGTGCCAGCAGCCCCGATGGACAGGGGAGTGAGGGCTACACCTTC. Translation: CASSPDGQGSEGYTF.

The J gene is TRBJ2-7, the V gene TRBV20-1; perhaps D is TRBD1 or TRBD2 (5 bases each). Trimming took off 7 bases at V and 2 bases at J, with 12 bases between the two ends. CDR1 DFQATT and CDR2 SNEGSKA come from the germline V gene (reference sequence). There are 12 residues in the CDR3. CDR3 bases: TGCAGTGGAGGAAGAGGGGCCTACGAGCAGTACTTC. Translated: CSGGRGAYEQYF.

The V call is TRBV5-1, the J call TRBJ2-5; D is unclear. Germline CDR1 SGHRS, CDR2 YFSETQ. Trimming took off 5 bases at V and 5 bases at J, with 16 bases between the two ends. The length of the CDR3 is 14 residues. CDR3 in amino acids: CASSLEPGLETQYF. In DNA, the CDR3 is TGCGCCAGCAGTCTAGAGCCAGGATTGGAGACCCAGTACTTC.

In this sample, this clonotype turned up a few times. The rearrangement uses TRBV27 and TRBJ1-5; D may be TRBD1 (5 bases). CDR3 length equals 23 residues. V was shortened by 1 base and J by 0 bases, with 31 bases between the two germline ends. Per the germline V gene, CDR1 is MNHEY and CDR2 is SMNVEV (reference sequence). The CDR3 loop is CASSLFGVRLPAGRGYSNQPQHF. The CDR3 bases are TGTGCCAGCAGTTTATTTGGCGTTCGTTTGCCGGCAGGGAGAGGATATAGCAATCAGCCCCAGCATTTT.

The genes are TRBV20-1 and TRBJ2-3, with D perhaps given as TRBD1 or TRBD2 (5 bases each). Germline V gene lookup returns CDR1 DFQATT and CDR2 SNEGSKA (reference sequence). The length of the CDR3 is 15 residues. V lost 5 bases to trimming and J lost 3 bases, with 18 bases between them. Here the CDR3 reads CSAPPIRDQTDTQYF. The CDR3 bases are TGCAGTGCTCCCCCGATCCGGGACCAAACAGATACGCAGTATTTT.

V is TRBV7-9 and J is TRBJ2-7, with D perhaps assigned TRBD1 or TRBD2 (6 bases each). The CDR3 extends over 13 amino acids. Germline lookup yields CDR1 SEHNR and CDR2 FQNEAQ (reference sequence). The germline V and J ends were trimmed by 5 bases and 5 bases, with 13 bases remaining between them. The CDR3 nucleotides read TGTGCCAGCAGCCCATGGGGGGCCGACGAGCAGTACTTC. This encodes CASSPWGADEQYF.

This clonotype was counted at least ten times. The V call is TRBV7-2, the J call TRBJ2-1; TRBD2 aligns across 10 bases. V was clipped by 4 bases and J by 4 bases; unmatched bases: 4. This CDR3 region has 15 residues. Germline loops: CDR1 SGHTA, CDR2 FQGNSA. CDR3 loop: CASSSRSGGYNEQFF. In DNA form, the CDR3 reads TGTGCCAGCAGCTCACGTAGCGGGGGGTACAATGAGCAGTTCTTC. Variable domain in full (rest from reference TRBV7-2 and TRBJ2-1): GAGVSQSPSNKVTEKGKDVELRCDPISGHTALYWYRQSLGQGLEFLIYFQGNSAPDKSGLPSDRFSAERTGGSVSTLTIQRTQQEDSAVYLCASSSRSGGYNEQFFGPGTRLTVL.

This clonotype was counted once. The gene calls are TRBV9 and TRBJ1-1, with 10 nucleotides matching TRBD1. CDR3 size: 16 residues. The ends lost 0 bases at V and 8 bases at J; junction bases unmatched: 10. CDR1 is SGDLS, CDR2 YYNGEE, per germline. DNA of the CDR3: TGTGCCAGCAGCGTAGTCCCCTCGGGACAGGGGACCGAAGCTTTCTTT. Its protein is CASSVVPSGQGTEAFF.

The CDR3 DNA reads TGTGCCAGCAGGTTTCACGGGTACAATGAGCAGTTCTTC. It yields the protein CASRFHGYNEQFF. The rearrangement joins TRBV7-2 to TRBJ2-1; unclear D gene. The CDR3 spans 13 residues. Per the germline V gene, CDR1 is SGHTA and CDR2 is FQGNSA. Trimming left V 6 bases short and J 4 bases short, with 10 bases between. Together with reference TRBV7-2 and TRBJ2-1, the CDR3 gives the full variable domain: GAGVSQSPSNKVTEKGKDVELRCDPISGHTALYWYRQSLGQGLEFLIYFQGNSAPDKSGLPSDRFSAERTGGSVSTLTIQRTQQEDSAVYLCASRFHGYNEQFFGPGTRLTVL.

The V gene is TRBV15, the J gene TRBJ1-5; the D is unclear. V lost 4 bases and J lost 0, with 13 bases in between. The germline V gene encodes CDR1 LNHNV and CDR2 YYDKDF (reference sequence). The CDR3 length is 16 residues. The chain's CDR3 is CATSIGRKYSNQPQHF. The CDR3, as DNA: TGTGCCACCAGCATAGGACGCAAGTATAGCAATCAGCCCCAGCATTTT.